This T cell receptor (beta chain) is from a study of identical twins. Study-wide results and caveats: It was out-of-frame TCR alpha sharing in monozygotic twins that models underestimated. Without tracking the same donors, conclusions rested on cross-sectional statistical analysis.

The V end was cut by 2 bases, the J end by 5 bases, with 9 bases between. The CDR3 runs to 13 residues. Germline V gives CDR1 MNHEY, CDR2 SVGAGI. This clonotype was recorded a few times. Antigen specificity is unknown. TCRdb reprocessed the 5' RACE reads with MiXCR, giving one entry per CDR3 protein. The table lists around 1.7 million distinct CDR3 sequences, about 31% of them singletons. The chain combines TRBV6-5 with TRBJ1-2; tentatively, D is TRBD1 (5 bases). This receptor was obtained from a newborn girl in good health. The specimen was cord blood. The CDR3 coding sequence is TGTGCCAGCAGTTACCAGGGAGCGTATGGCTACACCTTC. It translates to CASSYQGAYGYTF.